This T cell receptor beta chain appears in the sequencing data of a study of blood T cells in healthy people across ages. Points from the study as a whole: Among T cells, TCR beta diversity per million cells dropped roughly linearly as age rose. Nothing was known about donor CMV status, and this possibly confounded expanded clonotype changes.

The CDR3 has 15 residues. V lost 7 bases to trimming and J lost 5 bases, with 18 bases between them. The germline V gene has CDR1 MGHDK and CDR2 SYGVNS. With regard to this clonotype: Its antigen is as yet unknown.

A second PCR, run for about 7 to 11 cycles, used a sample-barcoded 5' primer plus a J-beta primer mix. In TCRdb, the 5' RACE reads were re-called with MiXCR into one record per CDR3 protein. In the table there are about 1.8 million distinct CDR3 sequences, roughly 52% of which are singletons. V usage is TRBV25-1 and J usage is TRBJ2-1, with D possibly called TRBD1 or TRBD2 (5 bases each). Sequencing input: blood. This TCR derives from a woman aged 40 to 50 in good health. The CDR3 DNA reads TGTGCCAGCACCCTAGGGACGAGAAGAAACAATGAGCAGTTCTTC. Encoded protein: CASTLGTRRNNEQFF.